This TCR beta chain is from a study of blood T cell repertoires in COVID-19. Sequencing was performed with immunoSEQ multiplex PCR; in TCRdb, only in-frame clones are kept and a portion is missing. Among tens of thousands of clones listed, about 89% were seen once. Germline V gene lookup returns CDR1 LNHDA and CDR2 SQIVND (reference sequence). Between the trimmed V and J ends, which lost 6 bases and 12 bases, there was a span of 15 bases. This CDR3 has 12 residues. The sample consisted of peripheral blood. This chain joins TRBV19 and TRBJ2-1; D is unresolved. The clonotype originates from a human donor in a cohort sampled during active COVID-19. The CDR3 spells CASSSREARQFF. CDR3 nucleotides: TGTGCCAGTAGCTCCCGCGAGGCACGGCAGTTCTTC.